Listed here are 13 T cell receptor beta chains from one sample, sequenced in a study of T-cell memory formation after mild COVID-19. TCRdb called the 5' RACE reads again in MiXCR, with one record for every CDR3 protein. Here the sample spans some 65,000 distinct CDR3 sequences, approximately 15% being singletons. Specimen: PBMCs or a T cell subset sorted from them (not recorded which). The source is an adult woman who had mild COVID-19 (a few samples of this study predate the infection). Cell type and time point are not known.

This clonotype has more than one count but fewer than ten. The chain uses TRBV11-3 and TRBJ2-3; 9 bases line up with TRBD1. CDR1 is SGHNT, CDR2 YENEEA, per germline. This CDR3 spans 15 amino acids. V lost 4 bases, J lost 4 bases, and 6 bases stayed unmatched. CDR3 DNA: TGTGCCAGCAGCTCCCGGGACAGGGTAGCAGATACGCAGTATTTT. This translates into CASSSRDRVADTQYF.

This clonotype was counted once. The rearrangement uses TRBV9 and TRBJ2-1; 11 bases align to TRBD2. Trimming at V came to 3 bases and at J to 9 bases, leaving 5 bases not matched to a gene. The CDR3 has 14 residues. Germline CDR1 reads SGDLS; CDR2 reads YYNGEE. The CDR3 loop reads CASSGWGLAAEQFF. The CDR3 DNA sequence: TGTGCCAGCAGCGGATGGGGACTAGCGGCTGAGCAGTTCTTC.

The chain couples TRBV29-1 to TRBJ2-2; D is perhaps TRBD1 or TRBD2 (7 bases each). CDR3 length equals 13 residues. Germline-derived CDR1 and CDR2 are SQVTM and ANQGSEA. The V gene lost 3 bases and the J gene lost 6 bases, with 11 bases spanning the gap. This CDR3 is CSVDAGGAGELFF. In DNA, the CDR3 is TGCAGCGTTGACGCAGGGGGGGCCGGGGAGCTGTTTTTT.

This clonotype was seen repeatedly, ten times or more. This chain connects TRBV29-1 to TRBJ2-5; unclear D gene. Per germline, CDR1 SQVTM and CDR2 ANQGSEA. V was pared by 0 bases and J by 5 bases, with 7 bases between. The CDR3 runs 12 residues. The CDR3 nucleotides are TGCAGCGTTGAAGATAATACGGAGACCCAGTACTTC. This translates into CSVEDNTETQYF.

The V call is TRBV12-3 or TRBV12-4, the J call TRBJ2-3; maybe TRBD1 (6 bases). The V and J ends lost 7 bases and 4 bases respectively, with 15 bases between them. The CDR3 spans 14 residues. The DNA of the CDR3 is TGTGCCAGCATCCAGGACCAGGGGCCAGATACGCAGTATTTT. Protein product: CASIQDQGPDTQYF.

The chain carries TRBV6-5 and TRBJ2-7, with D unclear. Germline CDR1 reads MNHEY; CDR2 reads SVGAGI. The CDR3 runs 15 residues. With 0 bases removed from V and 1 base from J, the gap between germline ends came to 10 bases. The CDR3 loop is CASSYSTVGSYEQYF. The DNA of the CDR3 is TGTGCCAGCAGTTACTCGACGGTAGGATCCTACGAGCAGTACTTC.

This sequence joins TRBV12-3 or TRBV12-4 and TRBJ2-7, with D perhaps being TRBD1 or TRBD2 (5 bases each). Trimming took 3 bases from V and 4 from J, leaving 16 bases between them. The CDR3 sequence is 15 residues long. The DNA of the CDR3 is TGTGCCAGCAGTTTTGACCGGGGCCTTTCTTACGAGCAGTACTTC. It codes for CASSFDRGLSYEQYF.

This sequence joins TRBV7-2 and TRBJ2-7; 10 bases line up with TRBD2. V lost 1 base, J lost 5 bases, and 8 bases stayed unmatched. This CDR3 has 16 residues. The germline CDR1 and CDR2 sequences are SGHTA and FQGNSA. CDR3 sequence (DNA): TGTGCCAGCAGCTTAGGGCAACTAGCGGGGTACGACGAGCAGTACTTC. As protein: CASSLGQLAGYDEQYF.

This chain joins TRBV5-1 and TRBJ2-1, with TRBD2 identical over 8 bases. Per germline, CDR1 SGHRS and CDR2 YFSETQ. This CDR3 has 15 residues. Trimming cost V 0 bases and J 6 bases; bases outside gene matches: 5. The CDR3 loop is CASSLAGGALNEQFF. The CDR3 DNA sequence: TGCGCCAGCAGCTTGGCCGGGGGGGCCCTCAATGAGCAGTTCTTC.

This clonotype appeared many times. The rearrangement joins TRBV27 to TRBJ2-1; 9 positions agree with TRBD2. V trimming: 3 bases; J trimming: 3 bases; junction bases outside the gene matches: 6. The CDR3 has 16 amino acids. The V gene's germline CDR1 is MNHEY and CDR2 SMNVEV (reference sequence). CDR3 protein: CASSFSSGSFYNEQFF. CDR3 bases: TGTGCCAGCAGTTTCAGTAGCGGGAGCTTCTACAATGAGCAGTTCTTC.

This rearrangement joins TRBV29-1 to TRBJ2-1, with 10 positions matching TRBD1. CDR1 and CDR2 (germline): SQVTM, ANQGSEA. This CDR3 spans 16 amino acids. Trimming removed 6 bases from V and 9 bases from J; junction bases left unmatched: 17. In DNA, the CDR3 is TGCAGCGTGGAGGGGACAGGGGTCCCCCAAGGTGGTGAGCAGTTCTTC. It translates to CSVEGTGVPQGGEQFF.

The chain employs TRBV29-1 and TRBJ2-3; D ambiguous. CDR1 is SQVTM, CDR2 ANQGSEA, per germline. The CDR3 contains 15 residues. Trimming stripped 1 base from V and 4 bases from J, with 15 bases between. The CDR3 DNA reads TGCAGCGTTGAAGCCAGGACCCAAGACGCAGATACGCAGTATTTT. It is translated as CSVEARTQDADTQYF.

The chain joins TRBV7-3 to TRBJ2-1; no clear D gene. The CDR3 spans 12 residues. Trimming cost V 3 bases and J 8 bases, with 8 bases left between them. Germline V CDR1 and CDR2: SGHTA, FQGTGA. CDR3 residues: CASSFSGDEQFF. CDR3 sequence (DNA): TGTGCCAGCAGCTTTAGTGGCGATGAGCAGTTCTTC.